A selection of T cell receptor beta chains follows, all from one sample in a study of shared clonotypes between healthy human individuals. TCRdb's copy holds only in-frame clones and misses some; the assay was immunoSEQ multiplex PCR. The profile shows around 1.9 million clones, 93% of them singletons. The sequencing sample was made of naive CD8+ T cells from PBMCs. The receptors come from a man aged 18-30 years in good health. Some clones in this sample may be carry-over from other donors' samples. Both conserved end residues are part of each CDR3. D genes are given only for firm matches. Clone size is stated in some rows and not others, as once, few, many or a class when expanded.

J gene: TRBJ2-1; clone size: -; V gene: TRBV7-8; D gene: TRBD1; CDR3 protein: CASSLATGGTVNEQFF; CDR3 DNA: TGTGCCAGCAGCTTAGCGACAGGGGGGACGGTTAATGAGCAGTTCTTC
J gene: TRBJ2-7; clone size: -; V gene: TRBV5-6; D gene: TRBD2; CDR3 protein: CASSRGDFSYEQYF; CDR3 DNA: TGTGCCAGCAGCCGGGGGGACTTCTCCTACGAGCAGTACTTC
J gene: TRBJ2-2; clone size: -; V gene: TRBV19; D gene: -; CDR3 protein: CASEGGNTGELFF; CDR3 DNA: TGTGCCAGTGAGGGCGGGAACACCGGGGAGCTGTTTTTT
J gene: TRBJ2-3; clone size: -; V gene: TRBV4-1; D gene: -; CDR3 protein: CASSPAEPLPSTDTQYF; CDR3 DNA: TGCGCCAGCAGCCCGGCCGAACCACTCCCAAGCACAGATACGCAGTATTTT
J gene: TRBJ2-7; clone size: -; V gene: TRBV28; D gene: -; CDR3 protein: CASSLKVSSYEQYF; CDR3 DNA: TGTGCCAGCAGTTTGAAAGTGAGCTCCTACGAGCAGTACTTC
J gene: TRBJ2-3; clone size: -; V gene: TRBV28; D gene: TRBD2; CDR3 protein: CASSPRTPSGRSDTQYF; CDR3 DNA: TGTGCCAGCAGCCCCCGGACCCCTAGCGGGAGGTCAGATACGCAGTATTTT
J gene: TRBJ2-7; clone size: once; V gene: TRBV15; D gene: TRBD2; CDR3 protein: CATSEASGSLYEQYF; CDR3 DNA: TGTGCCACCAGCGAAGCTAGCGGGAGTCTCTACGAGCAGTACTTC
J gene: TRBJ2-5; clone size: -; V gene: TRBV7-8; D gene: -; CDR3 protein: CASSLFPGYDQYF; CDR3 DNA: TGTGCCAGCAGCTTATTCCCGGGGTATGACCAGTACTTC
J gene: TRBJ2-1; clone size: once; V gene: TRBV27; D gene: TRBD2; CDR3 protein: CASSLERIGGGNEQFF; CDR3 DNA: TGTGCCAGCAGTTTAGAGAGGATCGGGGGGGGCAATGAGCAGTTCTTC
J gene: TRBJ2-5; clone size: -; V gene: TRBV5-1; D gene: TRBD1; CDR3 protein: CASSPDRGRQETQYF; CDR3 DNA: TGCGCCAGCAGCCCGGACAGGGGGCGCCAAGAGACCCAGTACTTC
J gene: TRBJ1-5; clone size: -; V gene: TRBV28; D gene: -; CDR3 protein: CASSLAGVSNQPQHF; CDR3 DNA: TGTGCCAGCAGTTTGGCAGGAGTTAGCAATCAGCCCCAGCATTTT
J gene: TRBJ1-2; clone size: -; V gene: TRBV14; D gene: -; CDR3 protein: CASSQVPWGGPYGYTF; CDR3 DNA: TGTGCCAGCAGCCAAGTCCCCTGGGGAGGGCCCTATGGCTACACCTTC
J gene: TRBJ2-7; clone size: -; V gene: TRBV2; D gene: TRBD1; CDR3 protein: CATLGGQGSYEQYF; CDR3 DNA: TGTGCCACCCTAGGAGGACAGGGGTCCTACGAGCAGTACTTC
J gene: TRBJ1-2; clone size: -; V gene: TRBV4-3; D gene: TRBD1; CDR3 protein: CASSQGPGQGYYGYTF; CDR3 DNA: TGCGCCAGCAGCCAAGGACCGGGACAGGGGTACTATGGCTACACCTTC
J gene: TRBJ1-5; clone size: -; V gene: TRBV6-1; D gene: -; CDR3 protein: CASSERGDQPQHF; CDR3 DNA: TGTGCCAGCAGCGAACGGGGGGATCAGCCCCAGCATTTT
J gene: TRBJ2-7; clone size: -; V gene: TRBV6-6; D gene: -; CDR3 protein: CASSYFPGLYEQYF; CDR3 DNA: TGTGCCAGCAGTTACTTCCCGGGTCTCTACGAGCAGTACTTC